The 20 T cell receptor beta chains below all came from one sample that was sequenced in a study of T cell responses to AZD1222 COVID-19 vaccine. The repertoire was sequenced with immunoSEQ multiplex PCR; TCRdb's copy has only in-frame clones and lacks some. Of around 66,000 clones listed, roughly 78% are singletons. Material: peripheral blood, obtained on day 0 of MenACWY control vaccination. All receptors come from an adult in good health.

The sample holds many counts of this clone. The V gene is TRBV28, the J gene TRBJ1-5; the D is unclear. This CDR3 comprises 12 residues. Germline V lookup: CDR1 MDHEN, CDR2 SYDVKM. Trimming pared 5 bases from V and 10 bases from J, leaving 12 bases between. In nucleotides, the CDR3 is TGTGCCAGCAGTCCTCCTGCTGAACCCCAGCATTTT. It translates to CASSPPAEPQHF.

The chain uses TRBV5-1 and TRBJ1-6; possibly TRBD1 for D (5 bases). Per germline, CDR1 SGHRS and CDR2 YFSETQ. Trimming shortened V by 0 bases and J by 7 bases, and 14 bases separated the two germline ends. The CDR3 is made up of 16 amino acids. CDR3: CASSLGLTGGNSPLHF. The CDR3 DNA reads TGCGCCAGCAGCTTGGGACTTACCGGGGGGAATTCACCCCTCCACTTT.

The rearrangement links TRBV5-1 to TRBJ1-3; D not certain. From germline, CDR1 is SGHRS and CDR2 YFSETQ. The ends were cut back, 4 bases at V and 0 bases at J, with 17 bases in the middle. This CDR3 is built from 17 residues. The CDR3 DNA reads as TGCGCCAGCAGCCAATCCCCTGCCGGACGCTCTGGAAACACCATATATTTT. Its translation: CASSQSPAGRSGNTIYF.

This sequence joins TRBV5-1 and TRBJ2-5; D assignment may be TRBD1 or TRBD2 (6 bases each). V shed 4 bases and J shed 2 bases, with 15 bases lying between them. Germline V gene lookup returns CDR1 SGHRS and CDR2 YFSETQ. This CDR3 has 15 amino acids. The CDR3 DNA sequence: TGCGCCAGCAGCCTGAGGGGGGATCGACAAGAGACCCAGTACTTC. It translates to CASSLRGDRQETQYF.

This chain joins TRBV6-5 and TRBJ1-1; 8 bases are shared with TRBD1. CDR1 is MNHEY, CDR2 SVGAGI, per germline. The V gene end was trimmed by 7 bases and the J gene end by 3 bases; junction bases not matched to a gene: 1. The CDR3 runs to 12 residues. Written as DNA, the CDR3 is TGTGCCAGCAACAGGGGGGACACTGAAGCTTTCTTT. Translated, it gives CASNRGDTEAFF.

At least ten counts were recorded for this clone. Here the CDR3 DNA reads TGTGCCAGCAGCCCAGACCCAGGGAATGAGACCCAGTACTTC. Translating gives CASSPDPGNETQYF. The chain has TRBV5-5 and TRBJ2-5, with D possibly being TRBD1 (5 bases). Germline CDR1 reads SGHKS; CDR2 reads YYEKEE (reference sequence). CDR3 length equals 14 residues. Trimming took off 4 bases at V and 5 bases at J, with 15 bases between the two ends.

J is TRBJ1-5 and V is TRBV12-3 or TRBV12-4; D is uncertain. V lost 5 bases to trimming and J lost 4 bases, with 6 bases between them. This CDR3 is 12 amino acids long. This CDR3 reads CASSLLNQPQHF. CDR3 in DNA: TGTGCCAGCAGTCTATTAAATCAGCCCCAGCATTTT.

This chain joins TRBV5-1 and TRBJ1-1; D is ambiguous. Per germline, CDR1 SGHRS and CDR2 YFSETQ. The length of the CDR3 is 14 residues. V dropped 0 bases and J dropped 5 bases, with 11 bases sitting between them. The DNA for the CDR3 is TGCGCCAGCAGCTTGGGGCAGGCGATAACTGAAGCTTTCTTT. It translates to CASSLGQAITEAFF.

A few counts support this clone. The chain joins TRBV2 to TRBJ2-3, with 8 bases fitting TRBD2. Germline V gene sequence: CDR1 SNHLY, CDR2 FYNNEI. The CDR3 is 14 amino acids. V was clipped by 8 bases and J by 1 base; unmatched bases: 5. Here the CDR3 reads CASLRGGGTDTQYF. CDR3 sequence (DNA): TGTGCCAGCCTTCGGGGGGGAGGCACAGATACGCAGTATTTT. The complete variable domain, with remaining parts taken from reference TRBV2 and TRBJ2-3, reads EPEVTQTPSHQVTQMGQEVILRCVPISNHLYFYWYRQILGQKVEFLVSFYNNEISEKSEIFDDQFSVERPDGSNFTLKIRSTKLEDSAMYFCASLRGGGTDTQYFGPGTRLTVL.

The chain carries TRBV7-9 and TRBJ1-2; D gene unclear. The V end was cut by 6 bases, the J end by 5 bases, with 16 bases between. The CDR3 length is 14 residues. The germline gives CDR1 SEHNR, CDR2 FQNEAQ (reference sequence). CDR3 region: CASSSEARGYGYTF. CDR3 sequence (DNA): TGTGCCAGCAGTTCGGAGGCTAGAGGGTATGGCTACACCTTC.

In nucleotides, the CDR3 is TGTGCCAGCAGTACCTCCGGGGCCCGGGGTCAGCCCCAGCATTTT. This encodes CASSTSGARGQPQHF. The chain is built from TRBV6-1 and TRBJ1-5, with TRBD1 as a possible D gene (5 bases). Germline V lookup: CDR1 MNHNS, CDR2 SASEGT. V shed 5 bases and J shed 6 bases, with 17 bases lying between them. The CDR3 has 15 residues.

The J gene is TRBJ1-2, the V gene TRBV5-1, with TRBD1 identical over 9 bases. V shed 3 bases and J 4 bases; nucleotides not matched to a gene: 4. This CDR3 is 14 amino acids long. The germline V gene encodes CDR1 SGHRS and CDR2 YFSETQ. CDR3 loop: CASSWGQGPYGYTF. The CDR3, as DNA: TGCGCCAGCAGCTGGGGACAGGGACCCTATGGCTACACCTTC. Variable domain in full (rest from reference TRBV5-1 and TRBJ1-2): KAGVTQTPRYLIKTRGQQVTLSCSPISGHRSVSWYQQTPGQGLQFLFEYFSETQRNKGNFPGRFSGRQFSNSRSEMNVSTLELGDSALYLCASSWGQGPYGYTFGSGTRLTVV.

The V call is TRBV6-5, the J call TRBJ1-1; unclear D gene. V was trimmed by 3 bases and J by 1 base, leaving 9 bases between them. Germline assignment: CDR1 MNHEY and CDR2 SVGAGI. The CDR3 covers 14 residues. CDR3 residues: CASSYLGPNTEAFF. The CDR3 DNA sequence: TGTGCCAGCAGTTATTTGGGCCCGAACACTGAAGCTTTCTTT.

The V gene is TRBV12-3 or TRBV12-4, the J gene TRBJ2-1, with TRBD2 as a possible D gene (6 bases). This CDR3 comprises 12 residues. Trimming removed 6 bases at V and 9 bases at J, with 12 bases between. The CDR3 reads CASSRPGGEQFF. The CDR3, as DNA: TGTGCCAGCAGCCGTCCCGGGGGTGAGCAGTTCTTC.

The CDR3 loop reads CASSPGLAAYNEQFF. The CDR3 region has the DNA TGTGCCAGCTCACCCGGACTAGCGGCTTACAATGAGCAGTTCTTC. The chain uses TRBV18 and TRBJ2-1, with TRBD2 matching over 10 bases. V trimming: 3 bases; J trimming: 4 bases; junction bases outside the gene matches: 3. This CDR3 region has 15 residues. CDR1 is KGHSH, CDR2 LQKENI, per germline. The variable domain in full, with the rest retrieved from reference TRBV18 and TRBJ2-1, is NAGVMQNPRHLVRRRGQEARLRCSPMKGHSHVYWYRQLPEEGLKFMVYLQKENIIDESGMPKERFSAEFPKEGPSILRIQQVVRGDSAAYFCASSPGLAAYNEQFFGPGTRLTVL.

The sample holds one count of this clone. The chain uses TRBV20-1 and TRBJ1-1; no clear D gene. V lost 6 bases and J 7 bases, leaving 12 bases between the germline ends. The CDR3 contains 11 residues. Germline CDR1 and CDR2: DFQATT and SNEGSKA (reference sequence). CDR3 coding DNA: TGCAGTGCAGCCCCTTTTGGTGAAGCTTTCTTT. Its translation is CSAAPFGEAFF.

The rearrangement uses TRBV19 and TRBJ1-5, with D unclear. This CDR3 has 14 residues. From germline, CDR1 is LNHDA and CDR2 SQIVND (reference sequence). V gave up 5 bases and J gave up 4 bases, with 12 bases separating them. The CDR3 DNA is TGTGCCAGTAGTTCGCCATCTTCTAATCAGCCCCAGCATTTT. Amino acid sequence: CASSSPSSNQPQHF. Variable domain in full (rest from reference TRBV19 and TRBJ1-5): DGGITQSPKYLFRKEGQNVTLSCEQNLNHDAMYWYRQDPGQGLRLIYYSQIVNDFQKGDIAEGYSVSREKKESFPLTVTSAQKNPTAFYLCASSSPSSNQPQHFGDGTRLSIL.

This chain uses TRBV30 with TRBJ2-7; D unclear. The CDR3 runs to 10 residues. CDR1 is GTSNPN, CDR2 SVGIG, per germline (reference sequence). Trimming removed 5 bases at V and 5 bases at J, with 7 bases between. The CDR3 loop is CAWGENEQYF. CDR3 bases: TGTGCCTGGGGCGAGAACGAGCAGTACTTC. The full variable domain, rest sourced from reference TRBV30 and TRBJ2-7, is SQTIHQWPATLVQPVGSPLSLECTVEGTSNPNLYWYRQAAGRGLQLLFYSVGIGQISSEVPQNLSASRPQDRQFILSSKKLLLSDSGFYLCAWGENEQYFGPGTRLTVT.

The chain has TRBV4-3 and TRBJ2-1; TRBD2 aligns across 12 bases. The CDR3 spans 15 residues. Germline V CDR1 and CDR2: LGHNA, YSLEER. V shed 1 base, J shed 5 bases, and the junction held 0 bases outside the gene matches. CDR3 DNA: TGCGCCAGCAGCCAAGGACTAGCGGGGGACAATGAGCAGTTCTTC. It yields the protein CASSQGLAGDNEQFF.

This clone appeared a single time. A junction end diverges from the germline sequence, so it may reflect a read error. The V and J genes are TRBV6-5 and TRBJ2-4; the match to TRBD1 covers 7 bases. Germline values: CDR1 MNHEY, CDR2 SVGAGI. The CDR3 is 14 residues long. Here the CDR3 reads CASSLGTAQNIQYF. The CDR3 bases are TGTGCCAGCAGTCTAGGGACAGCCCAAAACATTCAGTACTTC.